This is a list of T cell receptor beta chains from one sample in a study of cytomegalovirus exposure and HLA in healthy donors. Only in-frame clones appear in the TCRdb table, and some are missing; sequencing was by immunoSEQ multiplex PCR. Of about 150,000 clones in the sample, roughly 80% were seen once. The sample consisted of PBMCs. The receptors originated from a male donor in good health and CMV-seronegative. CDR3s include the opening cysteine and the closing phenylalanine or tryptophan. Each record gives: D gene, V gene, J gene, clone size, CDR3 protein, CDR3 DNA. A D gene is named only where the DNA matches it firmly. Clone size is shown for a subset of rows, as once, few, many or a class of expanded clone.

D gene: TRBD2; V gene: TRBV10-3; J gene: TRBJ2-1; clone size: .; CDR3 protein: CAITRGSGGSIDEQFF; CDR3 DNA: TGTGCCATCACGCGGGGGAGCGGGGGAAGTATCGATGAGCAGTTCTTC
D gene: .; V gene: TRBV27; J gene: TRBJ1-6; clone size: .; CDR3 protein: CASTGQNNSPLHF; CDR3 DNA: TGTGCCAGCACGGGACAAAATAATTCACCCCTCCACTTT
D gene: TRBD1; V gene: TRBV9; J gene: TRBJ2-5; clone size: once; CDR3 protein: CASSGDRGLETQYF; CDR3 DNA: TGTGCCAGCAGCGGGGACAGGGGGCTAGAGACCCAGTACTTC
D gene: TRBD1; V gene: TRBV5-1; J gene: TRBJ1-4; clone size: .; CDR3 protein: CASSSGQGFLNEKLFF; CDR3 DNA: TGCGCCAGCAGCTCGGGACAGGGTTTTTTGAATGAAAAACTGTTTTTT
D gene: TRBD2; V gene: TRBV28; J gene: TRBJ2-3; clone size: few; CDR3 protein: CASSLPSGGDTQYF; CDR3 DNA: TGTGCCAGCAGTTTACCTAGCGGGGGGGATACGCAGTATTTT
D gene: TRBD1; V gene: TRBV6-5; J gene: TRBJ2-1; clone size: .; CDR3 protein: CASRPEGNRDRQFF; CDR3 DNA: TGTGCCAGCAGACCTGAAGGTAACCGGGACAGGCAGTTCTTC
D gene: .; V gene: TRBV6-1; J gene: TRBJ1-6; clone size: .; CDR3 protein: CASSDSMGRGRNSPLHF; CDR3 DNA: TGTGCCAGCAGTGATTCGATGGGCAGGGGTCGTAATTCACCCCTCCACTTT
D gene: TRBD2; V gene: TRBV30; J gene: TRBJ2-1; clone size: .; CDR3 protein: CAWSVVAGGPSSYNEQFF; CDR3 DNA: TGTGCCTGGAGTGTGGTAGCGGGGGGGCCGAGCTCCTACAATGAGCAGTTCTTC
D gene: .; V gene: TRBV5-1; J gene: TRBJ2-7; clone size: .; CDR3 protein: CASTLGAGGYEQYF; CDR3 DNA: TGCGCCAGCACCCTCGGGGCAGGGGGGTACGAGCAGTACTTC
D gene: .; V gene: TRBV19; J gene: TRBJ2-1; clone size: .; CDR3 protein: CASRGHEPNNEQFF; CDR3 DNA: TGTGCCAGTAGGGGGCACGAACCAAACAATGAGCAGTTCTTC
D gene: .; V gene: TRBV5-8; J gene: TRBJ1-4; clone size: .; CDR3 protein: CASSGGGRVYEKLFF; CDR3 DNA: TGTGCCAGCAGCGGGGGCGGCAGGGTCTATGAAAAACTGTTTTTT
D gene: TRBD1; V gene: TRBV5-6; J gene: TRBJ2-7; clone size: .; CDR3 protein: CASSLRTGASYEQYF; CDR3 DNA: TGTGCCAGCAGCCTACGGACAGGGGCGTCCTACGAGCAGTACTTC
D gene: .; V gene: TRBV29-1; J gene: TRBJ1-2; clone size: .; CDR3 protein: CSVETAARTRSFNYGYTF; CDR3 DNA: TGCAGCGTTGAAACGGCTGCCCGGACTCGCTCCTTTAACTATGGCTACACCTTC
D gene: .; V gene: TRBV14; J gene: TRBJ1-4; clone size: .; CDR3 protein: CASSQDRGEKLFF; CDR3 DNA: TGTGCCAGCAGCCAAGACCGGGGTGAAAAACTGTTTTTT
D gene: TRBD1; V gene: TRBV5-1; J gene: TRBJ1-2; clone size: .; CDR3 protein: CASSPDHGTEDYGYTF; CDR3 DNA: TGCGCCAGCAGCCCCGACCACGGGACAGAGGACTATGGCTACACCTTC
D gene: TRBD2; V gene: TRBV15; J gene: TRBJ2-3; clone size: .; CDR3 protein: CATSSRRLASTDTQYF; CDR3 DNA: TGTGCCACCAGCTCTAGAAGACTAGCGAGCACAGATACGCAGTATTTT
D gene: TRBD1; V gene: TRBV28; J gene: TRBJ2-7; clone size: .; CDR3 protein: CASRQGGTYEQYF; CDR3 DNA: TGTGCCAGCAGACAGGGGGGAACCTACGAGCAGTACTTC
D gene: TRBD2; V gene: TRBV5-1; J gene: TRBJ2-5; clone size: .; CDR3 protein: CASSLVGGLAGEETQYF; CDR3 DNA: TGCGCCAGCAGCTTGGTAGGAGGGCTAGCGGGGGAAGAGACCCAGTACTTC